The subject of this entry is one T cell receptor beta chain. What it binds is unknown. This specimen belongs to a study of coeliac disease. Background on the study: The study queried TRBV7-2 bias without high-resolution HLA data.

Germline lookup yields CDR1 ENHRY and CDR2 SYGVKD. Unmatched junction bases numbered 11, after V lost 10 bases and J lost 7 bases. CDR3 length equals 13 residues. The assay was immunoSEQ multiplex PCR, and TCRdb's table has in-frame clones only and misses some. Of over 9,000 clones in the sample, about 61% are singletons; the top ten hold 20%. Whole-study findings and limits: The authors judged this method unsuitable for unbiased gliadin-specific T cell detection. Published gliadin-specific TRB sequences appeared in about 45% of the 18 coeliac samples, 1 of 6 controls. Control samples showed higher TRB and TRG clonality than intraepithelial and lamina propria samples in active celiac disease.

Sample: lamina propria lymphocytes from the gut. This TCR was sampled from a woman aged 55-69 years with celiac disease. The chain employs TRBV10-3 and TRBJ2-7, with 9 bases that match TRBD1. This CDR3 is CATTRDRAEEQYF. DNA of the CDR3: TGTGCCACCACCCGGGACAGGGCGGAGGAGCAGTACTTC.